The sequence of this TCR beta chain was determined in a study of shared T cell receptors in the human thymus. Clones were sequenced by immunoSEQ multiplex PCR, and TCRdb holds only the in-frame ones, with some missing. The sample consists of hundreds of thousands of clones, over 75% of them appearing once. From germline, CDR1 is MDHEN and CDR2 SYDVKM. The ends were cut back, 2 bases at V and 8 bases at J, with 13 bases in the middle. The CDR3 has 14 residues. This clone has a single count. In addition, the sample was reused for a study of human thymus T cells. That paper adds: The study used thymus tissue resected during corrective heart surgery.

The chain carries TRBV28 and TRBJ2-1, with a possible D match to TRBD2 (5 bases). This sequence originates from a boy less than two years old with a congenital heart defect. The material sequenced was thymocytes. CDR3 loop: CASSLRSSSHEQFF. The CDR3 nucleotides are TGTGCCAGCAGTTTAAGGTCTAGCTCCCATGAGCAGTTCTTC.